Listed below are T cell receptor beta chains from one sample, sequenced in a study of cytomegalovirus exposure and HLA in healthy donors. Here immunoSEQ multiplex PCR was the method, and the copy in TCRdb shows in-frame clones only, minus some. The sample records roughly 180,000 clones, about 68% being singletons. Material: PBMCs. The receptor source for this set is a female donor in good health and CMV-seronegative. CDR3s include the opening cysteine and the closing phenylalanine or tryptophan. D genes are given only for firm matches. Part of the rows lack a size; the others show once, few, many or a class for expanded clones.

v_call: TRBV7-2; j_call: TRBJ2-1; d_call: -; clone_size: -; cdr3_nt: TGTGCCAGCAGCAGCGATTTTAATGAGCAGTTCTTC; cdr3_aa: CASSSDFNEQFF
v_call: TRBV7-2; j_call: TRBJ2-7; d_call: -; clone_size: -; cdr3_nt: TGTGCCAGCAGCTTGAGGCGGGGCTTAGCGGCCAAGAGCTCCTACGAGCAGTACTTC; cdr3_aa: CASSLRRGLAAKSSYEQYF
v_call: TRBV7-9; j_call: TRBJ1-4; d_call: -; clone_size: -; cdr3_nt: TGTGCCAGCAGCCGACCTGGGGGCGATGAAAAACTGTTTTTT; cdr3_aa: CASSRPGGDEKLFF
v_call: TRBV7-3; j_call: TRBJ2-1; d_call: -; clone_size: -; cdr3_nt: TGTGCCAGCAGCTTAGGAGGGACCGGGTACAATGAGCAGTTCTTC; cdr3_aa: CASSLGGTGYNEQFF
v_call: TRBV19; j_call: TRBJ2-1; d_call: -; clone_size: -; cdr3_nt: TGTGCCAGCACTCGAACTGGGAGCTCCTACAATGAGCAGTTCTTC; cdr3_aa: CASTRTGSSYNEQFF
v_call: TRBV4-2; j_call: TRBJ1-4; d_call: -; clone_size: -; cdr3_nt: TGTGCCAGCAGTCCCAGGGGAACTAATGAAAAACTGTTTTTT; cdr3_aa: CASSPRGTNEKLFF
v_call: TRBV4-3; j_call: TRBJ2-1; d_call: -; clone_size: -; cdr3_nt: TGCGCCAGCAGCCAAGGTTCGCGGGGGCGGACTCAGAATGAGCAGTTCTTC; cdr3_aa: CASSQGSRGRTQNEQFF
v_call: TRBV6-6; j_call: TRBJ1-2; d_call: TRBD1; clone_size: few; cdr3_nt: TGTGCCAGCAGTTACTCGATAACAGGGGATGTGGATGGCTACACCTTC; cdr3_aa: CASSYSITGDVDGYTF
v_call: TRBV6-1; j_call: TRBJ1-2; d_call: TRBD1; clone_size: -; cdr3_nt: TGTGCCAGCAGTGAGCGGACAGGGCGTGGCTACACCTTC; cdr3_aa: CASSERTGRGYTF
v_call: TRBV7-6; j_call: TRBJ1-6; d_call: TRBD1; clone_size: -; cdr3_nt: TGTGCCAGCAGCTTACGAGACAGGGGTGAAAATTCACCCCCCCACTTT; cdr3_aa: CASSLRDRGENSPPHF
v_call: TRBV9; j_call: TRBJ2-5; d_call: -; clone_size: -; cdr3_nt: TGTGCCAGCAGCCCAGGACACCCCCAAGAGACCCAGTACTTC; cdr3_aa: CASSPGHPQETQYF
v_call: TRBV6-5; j_call: TRBJ2-7; d_call: TRBD1; clone_size: -; cdr3_nt: TGTGCCAGCAGTTACCGGGACAGGGGCCACGAGCAGTACTTC; cdr3_aa: CASSYRDRGHEQYF
v_call: TRBV28; j_call: TRBJ1-6; d_call: -; clone_size: few; cdr3_nt: TGTGCCAGCAGTAATAACGGGAATTCACCCCTCCACTTT; cdr3_aa: CASSNNGNSPLHF
v_call: TRBV29-1; j_call: TRBJ2-1; d_call: TRBD1; clone_size: -; cdr3_nt: TGCAGCGCCGGTACAGGGGGCTCCTACAATGAGCAGTTCTTC; cdr3_aa: CSAGTGGSYNEQFF
v_call: TRBV18; j_call: TRBJ2-7; d_call: TRBD2; clone_size: -; cdr3_nt: TGTGCCAGCTCACCAAGCGGAGCTAGCGGGAAGCGGCAGTACTTC; cdr3_aa: CASSPSGASGKRQYF
v_call: TRBV14; j_call: TRBJ2-1; d_call: -; clone_size: -; cdr3_nt: TGTGCCAGCAGCCTCACGGGAGTCTCCTACAATGAGCAGTTCTTC; cdr3_aa: CASSLTGVSYNEQFF
v_call: TRBV7-9; j_call: TRBJ2-1; d_call: TRBD1; clone_size: -; cdr3_nt: TGTGCCAGCTCCCGACCGGGACAGGGATTGAGGGGGATCAATGAGCAGTTCTTC; cdr3_aa: CASSRPGQGLRGINEQFF
v_call: TRBV7-2; j_call: TRBJ2-3; d_call: TRBD2; clone_size: -; cdr3_nt: TGTGCCAGCAGTCGGACGGCGGGGGGGCCTTACACAGATACGCAGTATTTT; cdr3_aa: CASSRTAGGPYTDTQYF
v_call: TRBV19; j_call: TRBJ1-3; d_call: -; clone_size: -; cdr3_nt: TGTGCCAGTAGTCAAGACAGGCTGTCTGGAAACACCATATATTTT; cdr3_aa: CASSQDRLSGNTIYF
v_call: TRBV4-3; j_call: TRBJ1-6; d_call: -; clone_size: -; cdr3_nt: TGCGCCAGCAGCCATGGCGCGGGAGGAAATTCACCCCTCCACTTT; cdr3_aa: CASSHGAGGNSPLHF
v_call: TRBV2; j_call: TRBJ2-5; d_call: TRBD2; clone_size: -; cdr3_nt: TGTGCCAGCGGGGGAGGGTTGGAGACCCAGTACTTC; cdr3_aa: CASGGGLETQYF
v_call: TRBV19; j_call: TRBJ2-1; d_call: -; clone_size: -; cdr3_nt: TGTGCCAGCACCGACAGTCTGGGGTACAATGAGCAGTTCTTC; cdr3_aa: CASTDSLGYNEQFF
v_call: TRBV5-1; j_call: TRBJ2-2; d_call: TRBD1; clone_size: once; cdr3_nt: TGCGCCAGCAGCAGGGACAGGGCCAGCACCGGGGAGCTGTTTTTT; cdr3_aa: CASSRDRASTGELFF
v_call: TRBV7-2; j_call: TRBJ1-2; d_call: TRBD1; clone_size: -; cdr3_nt: TGTGCCAGCAGCTCCGCCGGGACAGCCGCTTACTATGGCTACACCTTC; cdr3_aa: CASSSAGTAAYYGYTF
v_call: TRBV7-8; j_call: TRBJ1-1; d_call: -; clone_size: -; cdr3_nt: TGTGCCAGCAGCGCAAGCCACCAGGGGACTGAAGCTTTCTTT; cdr3_aa: CASSASHQGTEAFF
v_call: TRBV5-4; j_call: TRBJ2-7; d_call: TRBD2; clone_size: -; cdr3_nt: TGTGCCAGCAGCCCCGGGGGGAACTCCTACGAGCAGTACTTC; cdr3_aa: CASSPGGNSYEQYF
v_call: TRBV6-5; j_call: TRBJ2-1; d_call: TRBD1; clone_size: -; cdr3_nt: TGTGCCAGCAGTTACTCGGGGGACAGGGTAGGCAATGAGCAGTTCTTC; cdr3_aa: CASSYSGDRVGNEQFF
v_call: TRBV4-2; j_call: TRBJ1-5; d_call: -; clone_size: -; cdr3_nt: TGTGCCAGCAGCCAGCCTTGGGAGACCAATCAGCCCCAGCATTTT; cdr3_aa: CASSQPWETNQPQHF
v_call: TRBV14; j_call: TRBJ1-1; d_call: TRBD1; clone_size: -; cdr3_nt: TGTGCCAGCAGCCAAGTTACAGGGGATCCTGAAGCTTTCTTT; cdr3_aa: CASSQVTGDPEAFF
v_call: TRBV6-6; j_call: TRBJ1-6; d_call: -; clone_size: -; cdr3_nt: TGTGCCAGCAGTCCCCAAACAGGGTCGGACTGCTTT; cdr3_aa: CASSPQTGSDCF
v_call: TRBV6-4; j_call: TRBJ2-1; d_call: TRBD2; clone_size: few; cdr3_nt: TGTGCCAGCAGTGGCTCGGGAGGTACCTACAATGAGCAGTTCTTC; cdr3_aa: CASSGSGGTYNEQFF
v_call: TRBV5-4; j_call: TRBJ2-1; d_call: TRBD2; clone_size: few; cdr3_nt: TGTGCCAGCAGCTTGGGGCGCGGGGGCTCCTACAATGAGCAGTTCTTC; cdr3_aa: CASSLGRGGSYNEQFF
v_call: TRBV18; j_call: TRBJ2-7; d_call: TRBD1; clone_size: -; cdr3_nt: TGTGCCAGCTCACCACCGGGACAGGGGATCCACGAGCAGTACTTC; cdr3_aa: CASSPPGQGIHEQYF
v_call: TRBV18; j_call: TRBJ2-7; d_call: TRBD1; clone_size: -; cdr3_nt: TGTGCCAGCTCACCGGGGACAGGGTACGAGCAGTACTTC; cdr3_aa: CASSPGTGYEQYF
v_call: TRBV2; j_call: TRBJ1-3; d_call: -; clone_size: -; cdr3_nt: TGTGCCAGCAGTGAAGAGGCGGCCTCTGGAAACACCATATATTTT; cdr3_aa: CASSEEAASGNTIYF
v_call: TRBV30; j_call: TRBJ1-3; d_call: -; clone_size: -; cdr3_nt: TGTGCCTGGAGGGCCGTCTCTGGAAACACCATATATTTT; cdr3_aa: CAWRAVSGNTIYF
v_call: TRBV27; j_call: TRBJ1-6; d_call: TRBD1; clone_size: -; cdr3_nt: TGTGCCAGCAGTTCAAGGACAGGTCGGGGTTCACCCCTCCACTTT; cdr3_aa: CASSSRTGRGSPLHF
v_call: TRBV18; j_call: TRBJ1-1; d_call: TRBD1; clone_size: -; cdr3_nt: TGTGCCAGCTCACCGGACAGGGGCTGGAACACTGAAGCTTTCTTT; cdr3_aa: CASSPDRGWNTEAFF
v_call: TRBV6-6; j_call: TRBJ2-1; d_call: TRBD1; clone_size: -; cdr3_nt: TGTGCCAGCAGGACAGGGGATTTCTCCTACAATGAGCAGTTCTTC; cdr3_aa: CASRTGDFSYNEQFF
v_call: TRBV7-9; j_call: TRBJ2-1; d_call: TRBD2; clone_size: once; cdr3_nt: TGTGCCAGCATTCTAATAGGCGGGGGGCCTTACAATGAGCAGTTCTTC; cdr3_aa: CASILIGGGPYNEQFF
v_call: TRBV6-5; j_call: TRBJ2-1; d_call: TRBD2; clone_size: -; cdr3_nt: TGTGCCAGCAGTTTAACCGGGAGGAACCACTACAATGAGCAGTTCTTC; cdr3_aa: CASSLTGRNHYNEQFF
v_call: TRBV7-3; j_call: TRBJ2-5; d_call: TRBD2; clone_size: -; cdr3_nt: TGTGCCAGCAGTCTTAGCGGGAGGGCCTGGGAGACCCAGTACTTC; cdr3_aa: CASSLSGRAWETQYF
v_call: TRBV7-9; j_call: TRBJ2-3; d_call: -; clone_size: -; cdr3_nt: TGTGCCAGCAGCTCTCGCACAGATACGCAGTATTTT; cdr3_aa: CASSSRTDTQYF
v_call: TRBV27; j_call: TRBJ2-2; d_call: -; clone_size: -; cdr3_nt: TGTGCCAGCAGTCCCCGTCGGTCGAACACCGGGGAGCTGTTTTTT; cdr3_aa: CASSPRRSNTGELFF
v_call: TRBV7-2; j_call: TRBJ1-2; d_call: TRBD1; clone_size: -; cdr3_nt: TGTGCCAGCAGCTCGCGGACAGGGGGTGAGGATCGTTATGGCTACACCTTC; cdr3_aa: CASSSRTGGEDRYGYTF
v_call: TRBV7-2; j_call: TRBJ1-4; d_call: -; clone_size: -; cdr3_nt: TGTGCCAGCAGCCCGGACTCTTCTAATGAAAAACTGTTTTTT; cdr3_aa: CASSPDSSNEKLFF
v_call: TRBV11-3; j_call: TRBJ2-7; d_call: -; clone_size: -; cdr3_nt: TGTGCCAGCAGCTTAGACGGGATCACGTCCGAGCAGTACTTC; cdr3_aa: CASSLDGITSEQYF
v_call: TRBV4-3; j_call: TRBJ1-4; d_call: TRBD1; clone_size: -; cdr3_nt: TGCGCCAGCAGTCGACAGGGGACTAATGAAAAACTGTTTTTT; cdr3_aa: CASSRQGTNEKLFF
v_call: TRBV9; j_call: TRBJ1-1; d_call: TRBD1; clone_size: few; cdr3_nt: TGTGCCAGCAGCGTAGCTACGGGGACAGGGGCTCATTCTGAAGCTTTCTTT; cdr3_aa: CASSVATGTGAHSEAFF
v_call: TRBV7-8; j_call: TRBJ1-2; d_call: -; clone_size: -; cdr3_nt: TGTGCCAGCAGCCCCAGGATGAGAAAAACGGGGGACTATGGCTACACCTTC; cdr3_aa: CASSPRMRKTGDYGYTF